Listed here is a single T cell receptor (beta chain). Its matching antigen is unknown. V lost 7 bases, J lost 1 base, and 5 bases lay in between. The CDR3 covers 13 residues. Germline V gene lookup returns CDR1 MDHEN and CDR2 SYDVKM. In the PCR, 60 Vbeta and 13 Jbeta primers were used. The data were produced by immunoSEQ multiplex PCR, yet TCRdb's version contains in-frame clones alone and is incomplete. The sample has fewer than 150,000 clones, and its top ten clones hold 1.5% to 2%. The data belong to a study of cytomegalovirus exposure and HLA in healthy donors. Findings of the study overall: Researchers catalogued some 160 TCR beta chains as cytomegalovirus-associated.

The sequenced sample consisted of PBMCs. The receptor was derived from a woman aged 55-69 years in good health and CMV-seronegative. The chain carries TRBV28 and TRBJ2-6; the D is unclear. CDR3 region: CASTESGANVLTF. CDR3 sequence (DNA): TGTGCCAGCACAGAATCTGGGGCCAACGTCCTGACTTTC.